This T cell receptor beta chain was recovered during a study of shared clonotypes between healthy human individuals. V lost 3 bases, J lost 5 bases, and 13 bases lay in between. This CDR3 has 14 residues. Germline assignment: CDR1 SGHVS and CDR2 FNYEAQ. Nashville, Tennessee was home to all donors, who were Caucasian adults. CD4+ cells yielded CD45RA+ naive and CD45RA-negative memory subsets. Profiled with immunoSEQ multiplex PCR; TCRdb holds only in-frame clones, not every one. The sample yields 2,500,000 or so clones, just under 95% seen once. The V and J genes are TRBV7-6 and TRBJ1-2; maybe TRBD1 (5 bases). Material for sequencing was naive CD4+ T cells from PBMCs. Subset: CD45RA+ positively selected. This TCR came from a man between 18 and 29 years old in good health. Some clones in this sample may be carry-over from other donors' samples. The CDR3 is CASSLGRTGYGYTF. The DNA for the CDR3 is TGTGCCAGCAGCTTGGGGCGGACGGGTTATGGCTACACCTTC.